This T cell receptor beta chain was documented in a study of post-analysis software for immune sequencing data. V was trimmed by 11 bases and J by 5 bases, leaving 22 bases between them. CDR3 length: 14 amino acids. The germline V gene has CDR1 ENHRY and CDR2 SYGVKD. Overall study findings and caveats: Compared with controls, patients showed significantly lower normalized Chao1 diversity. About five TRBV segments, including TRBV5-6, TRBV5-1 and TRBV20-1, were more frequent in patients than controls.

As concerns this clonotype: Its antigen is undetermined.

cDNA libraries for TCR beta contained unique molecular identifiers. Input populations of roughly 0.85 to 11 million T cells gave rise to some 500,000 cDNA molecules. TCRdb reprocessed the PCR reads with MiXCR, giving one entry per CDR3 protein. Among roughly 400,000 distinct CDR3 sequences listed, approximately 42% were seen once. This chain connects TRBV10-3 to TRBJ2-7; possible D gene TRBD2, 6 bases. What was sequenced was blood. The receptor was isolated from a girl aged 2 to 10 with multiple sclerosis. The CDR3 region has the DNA TGTGCCCTAAGCAAAAGTTGGGGGGTCGACGAGCAGTACTTC. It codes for CALSKSWGVDEQYF.